This TCR beta chain comes out of a study of tumor-infiltrating lymphocytes in primary liver carcinoma. On the study more broadly: Read depth, roughly 3.5 to 7.13 million productive TCRbeta reads, did not differ significantly between tissues.

A constant-region primer served to make TCR beta cDNA from around 540 ng total RNA. A slightly modified ARM-PCR protocol with three nested multiplex PCR rounds produced these TCR beta libraries. For roughly 10 cycles apiece, the opening two PCR rounds ran with TRBV1-TRBV30 forward primers and a C-beta reverse primer. In TCRdb, the multiplex PCR reads were re-called with MiXCR into one record per CDR3 protein. The table lists 150,000 to 200,000 distinct CDR3 sequences, 50% to 75% of them singletons. This clonotype was found once. Its cognate antigen is unknown. A much larger clone differs by one base, so this may be a read error. Study-level results: No comparison of CD4+ and CD8+ repertoires was made, since the samples were bulk unsorted.

The authors took blood RNA from unsorted whole blood and also extracted germline DNA. Patients carried chronic HBV infection without prior treatment. CDR3 length: 14 amino acids. Germline CDR1 and CDR2: MNHEY and SVGEGT. This TCR was sampled from a man in his forties with primary liver carcinoma and hepatitis B virus infection. Sequenced input: peripheral blood. This chain joins TRBV6-2 or TRBV6-3 and TRBJ1-2, with a possible D match to TRBD1 (5 bases). The CDR3 spells CASGLGRPNYDYTF. The CDR3 nucleotides read TGTGCCAGCGGACTGGGACGGCCTAACTATGACTACACCTTC.